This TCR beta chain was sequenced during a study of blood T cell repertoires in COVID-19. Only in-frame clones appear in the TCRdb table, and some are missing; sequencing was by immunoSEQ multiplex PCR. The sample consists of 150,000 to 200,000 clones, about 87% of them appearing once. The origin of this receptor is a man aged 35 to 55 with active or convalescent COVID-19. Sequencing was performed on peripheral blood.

The CDR3 DNA follows: TGTGCCAGCAGCCAAGATCAGGTGAATTCACCCCTCCACTTT. Translation gives CASSQDQVNSPLHF. The chain recombines TRBV3-1 (or the pseudogene TRBV3-2) with TRBJ1-6; D is unresolved. V was trimmed by 0 bases and J by 7 bases, leaving 7 bases between them. This CDR3 has 14 residues. Germline assignment: CDR1 LGHDT and CDR2 YNNKEL (reference sequence).